The 2 T cell receptor beta chains below were found in one sample sequenced in a study of radiotherapy plus CTLA-4 blockade in lung cancer. The method was immunoSEQ multiplex PCR; TCRdb's version includes in-frame clones alone and lacks a portion of them. Of around 72,000 clones in the sample, around 73% were seen once. The sequences come from peripheral blood, collected from a patient treated with radiotherapy plus ipilimumab. The receptor source for this set is a human donor with non-small cell lung cancer who had a complete response to radiotherapy plus ipilimumab.

This chain links TRBV5-5 with TRBJ2-3; the match to TRBD2 covers 14 bases. CDR1 is SGHKS, CDR2 YYEKEE, per germline (reference sequence). CDR3 length: 16 residues. Unmatched junction bases numbered 2, after V lost 2 bases and J lost 3 bases. This CDR3 reads CASSFRLAGGTDTQYF. In DNA form, the CDR3 reads TGTGCCAGCAGCTTTAGACTAGCGGGAGGGACAGATACGCAGTATTTT.

The chain uses TRBV7-2 and TRBJ2-1; D ambiguous. The CDR3 runs 14 residues. Between the trimmed V and J ends, which lost 7 bases and 5 bases, there was a span of 15 bases. The germline V gene encodes CDR1 SGHTA and CDR2 FQGNSA. Written as DNA, the CDR3 is TGTGCCAGCACCCTAGGGCAGCTCAACAATGAGCAGTTCTTC. Protein product: CASTLGQLNNEQFF.